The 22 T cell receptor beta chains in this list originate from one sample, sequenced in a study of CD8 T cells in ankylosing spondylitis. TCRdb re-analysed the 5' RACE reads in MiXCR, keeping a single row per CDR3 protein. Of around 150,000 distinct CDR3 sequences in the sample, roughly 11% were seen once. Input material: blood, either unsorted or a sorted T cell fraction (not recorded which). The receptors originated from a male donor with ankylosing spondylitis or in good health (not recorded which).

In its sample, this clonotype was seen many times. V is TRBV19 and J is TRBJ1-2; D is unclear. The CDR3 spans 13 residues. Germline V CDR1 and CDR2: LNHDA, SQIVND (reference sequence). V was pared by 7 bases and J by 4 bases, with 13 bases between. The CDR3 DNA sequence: TGTGCCAGTACCCCGGAACCCATCTATGGCTACACCTTC. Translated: CASTPEPIYGYTF.

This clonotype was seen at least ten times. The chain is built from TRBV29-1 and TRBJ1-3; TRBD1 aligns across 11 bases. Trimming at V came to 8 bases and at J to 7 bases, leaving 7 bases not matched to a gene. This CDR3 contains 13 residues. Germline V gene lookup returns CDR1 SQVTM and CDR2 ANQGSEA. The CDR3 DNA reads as TGCAGCTTCACGGGGACAGGGGGGAACACCATATATTTT. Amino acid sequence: CSFTGTGGNTIYF.

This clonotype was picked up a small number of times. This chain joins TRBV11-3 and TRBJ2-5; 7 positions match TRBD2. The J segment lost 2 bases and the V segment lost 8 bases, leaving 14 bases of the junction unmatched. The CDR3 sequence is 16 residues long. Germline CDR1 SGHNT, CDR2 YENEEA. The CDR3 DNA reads TGTGCCAGCGGGTTCTCAGGACTAGGAGGACAAGAGACCCAGTACTTC. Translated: CASGFSGLGGQETQYF.

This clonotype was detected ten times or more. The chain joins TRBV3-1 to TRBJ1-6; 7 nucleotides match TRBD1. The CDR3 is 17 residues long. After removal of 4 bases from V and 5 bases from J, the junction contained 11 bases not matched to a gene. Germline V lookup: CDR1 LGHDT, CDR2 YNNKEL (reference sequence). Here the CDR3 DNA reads TGTGCCAGCAGCCCTATGGCAGGGACAGCTAATAATTCACCCCTCCACTTT. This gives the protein CASSPMAGTANNSPLHF. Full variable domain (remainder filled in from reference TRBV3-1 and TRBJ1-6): DTAVSQTPKYLVTQMGNDKSIKCEQNLGHDTMYWYKQDSKKFLKIMFSYNNKELIINETVPNRFSPKSPDKAHLNLHINSLELGDSAVYFCASSPMAGTANNSPLHFGNGTRLTVT.

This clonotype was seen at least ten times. CDR3: CATRRDSYEQYF. The CDR3 nucleotides read TGTGCCACCAGGAGGGACAGCTACGAGCAGTACTTC. The gene calls are TRBV15 and TRBJ2-7; TRBD1 matches 7 bases. Germline V gives CDR1 LNHNV, CDR2 YYDKDF (reference sequence). There are 12 residues in the CDR3. Trimming cost V 6 bases and J 3 bases; bases outside gene matches: 2.

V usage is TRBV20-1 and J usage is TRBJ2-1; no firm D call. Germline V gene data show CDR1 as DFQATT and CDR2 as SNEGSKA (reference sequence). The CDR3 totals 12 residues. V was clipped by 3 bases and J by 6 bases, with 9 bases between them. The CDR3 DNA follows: TGCAGTGCTAGCTCCGACGCCAATGAGCAGTTCTTC. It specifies CSASSDANEQFF.

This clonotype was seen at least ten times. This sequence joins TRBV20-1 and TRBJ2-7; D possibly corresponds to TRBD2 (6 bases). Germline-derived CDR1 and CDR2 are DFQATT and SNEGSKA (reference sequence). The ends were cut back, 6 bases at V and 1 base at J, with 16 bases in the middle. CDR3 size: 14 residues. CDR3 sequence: CSARPGVISYEQYF. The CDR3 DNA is TGCAGTGCCCGGCCGGGGGTCATATCCTACGAGCAGTACTTC.

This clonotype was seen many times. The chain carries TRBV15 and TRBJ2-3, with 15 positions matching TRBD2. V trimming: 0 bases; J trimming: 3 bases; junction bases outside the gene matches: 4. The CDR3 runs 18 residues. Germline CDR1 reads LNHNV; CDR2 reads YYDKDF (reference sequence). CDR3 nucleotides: TGTGCCACCAGCAGAGATGGGACTAGCGGGGGGCGGACAGATACGCAGTATTTT. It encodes CATSRDGTSGGRTDTQYF.

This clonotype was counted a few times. The CDR3: CASSLEGWGQFF. DNA for the CDR3: TGTGCCAGCAGCTTAGAAGGCTGGGGGCAGTTCTTC. V and J are TRBV7-2 and TRBJ2-1; no clear D. The V and J ends lost 1 base and 12 bases respectively, with 10 bases between them. The CDR3 runs to 12 residues. CDR1 SGHTA and CDR2 FQGNSA come from the germline V gene.

The chain's CDR3 is CASSLDGSETQYF. In nucleotides, the CDR3 is TGTGCCAGCAGCTTAGACGGATCAGAGACCCAGTACTTC. The J gene is TRBJ2-5, the V gene TRBV7-2; D unresolved. CDR1 is SGHTA and CDR2 is FQGNSA in the germline V gene. This CDR3 has 13 amino acids. V was trimmed by 1 base and J by 4 bases, leaving 7 bases between them.

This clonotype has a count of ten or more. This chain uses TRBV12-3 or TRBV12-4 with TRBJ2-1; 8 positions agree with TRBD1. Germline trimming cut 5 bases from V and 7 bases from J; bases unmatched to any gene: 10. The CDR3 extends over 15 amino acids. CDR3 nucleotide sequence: TGTGCCAGCAGTAACCGGGACAGGAAAGGGAATGAGCAGTTCTTC. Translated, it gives CASSNRDRKGNEQFF.

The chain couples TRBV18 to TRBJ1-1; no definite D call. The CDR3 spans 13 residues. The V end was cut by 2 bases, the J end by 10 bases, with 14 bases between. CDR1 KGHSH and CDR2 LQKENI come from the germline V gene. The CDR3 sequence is CASSPGPRGRAFF. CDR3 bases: TGTGCCAGCTCACCAGGTCCCCGAGGTCGAGCTTTCTTT.

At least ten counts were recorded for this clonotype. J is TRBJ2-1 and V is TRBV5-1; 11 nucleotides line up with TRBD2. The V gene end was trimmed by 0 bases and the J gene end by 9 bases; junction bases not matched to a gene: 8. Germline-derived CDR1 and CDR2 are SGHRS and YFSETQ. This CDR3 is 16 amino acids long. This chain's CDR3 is CASSLGSGGAAAEQFF. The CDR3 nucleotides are TGCGCCAGCAGCTTGGGTAGCGGGGGGGCAGCGGCTGAGCAGTTCTTC.

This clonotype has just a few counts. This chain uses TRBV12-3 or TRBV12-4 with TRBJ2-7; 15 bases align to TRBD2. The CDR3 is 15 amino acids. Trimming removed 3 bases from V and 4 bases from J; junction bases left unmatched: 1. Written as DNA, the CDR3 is TGTGCCAGCAGTTTTGGACTAGCGGGAGGGTACGAGCAGTACTTC. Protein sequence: CASSFGLAGGYEQYF.

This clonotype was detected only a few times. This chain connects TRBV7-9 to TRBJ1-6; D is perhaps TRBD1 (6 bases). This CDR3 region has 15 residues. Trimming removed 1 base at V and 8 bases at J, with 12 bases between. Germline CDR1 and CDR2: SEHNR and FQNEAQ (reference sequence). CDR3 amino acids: CASSLETGLDSPLHF. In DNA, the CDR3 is TGTGCCAGCAGCTTAGAAACAGGGCTGGATTCACCCCTCCACTTT. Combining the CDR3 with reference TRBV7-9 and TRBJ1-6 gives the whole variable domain DTGVSQNPRHKITKRGQNVTFRCDPISEHNRLYWYRQTLGQGPEFLTYFQNEAQLEKSRLLSDRFSAERPKGSFSTLEIQRTEQGDSAMYLCASSLETGLDSPLHFGNGTRLTVT.

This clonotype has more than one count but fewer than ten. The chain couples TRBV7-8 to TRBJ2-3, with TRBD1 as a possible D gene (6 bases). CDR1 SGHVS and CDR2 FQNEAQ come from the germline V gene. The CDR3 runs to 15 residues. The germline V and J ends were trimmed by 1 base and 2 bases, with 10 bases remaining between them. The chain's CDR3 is CASSLVGATTDTQYF. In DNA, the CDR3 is TGTGCCAGCAGCTTAGTGGGGGCCACCACAGATACGCAGTATTTT.

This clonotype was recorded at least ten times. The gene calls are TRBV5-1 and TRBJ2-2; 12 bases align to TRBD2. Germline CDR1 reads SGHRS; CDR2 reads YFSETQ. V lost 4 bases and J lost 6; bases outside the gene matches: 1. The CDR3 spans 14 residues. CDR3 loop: CASSRTSGAGELFF. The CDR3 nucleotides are TGCGCCAGCAGCCGGACTAGCGGGGCCGGGGAGCTGTTTTTT.

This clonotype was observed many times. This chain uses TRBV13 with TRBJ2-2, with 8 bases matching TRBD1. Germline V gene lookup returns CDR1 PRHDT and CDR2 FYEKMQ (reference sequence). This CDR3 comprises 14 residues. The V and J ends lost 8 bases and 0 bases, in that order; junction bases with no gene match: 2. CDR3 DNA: TGTGCCAGCGACAGGGGATCGAACACCGGGGAGCTGTTTTTT. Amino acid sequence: CASDRGSNTGELFF.

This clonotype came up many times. The CDR3 coding sequence is TGCAGCGTTGTCGCCGGGACAGGGGTTACTGAAGCTTTCTTT. Translation gives CSVVAGTGVTEAFF. This sequence joins TRBV29-1 and TRBJ1-1, with TRBD1 matching over 10 bases. The germline V gene has CDR1 SQVTM and CDR2 ANQGSEA. V shed 4 bases, J shed 5 bases, and the junction held 7 bases outside the gene matches. CDR3 length: 14 residues. Using reference TRBV29-1 and TRBJ1-1 for the parts outside the CDR3, the full variable domain is SAVISQKPSRDICQRGTSLTIQCQVDSQVTMMFWYRQQPGQSLTLIATANQGSEATYESGFVIDKFPISRPNLTFSTLTVSNMSPEDSSIYLCSVVAGTGVTEAFFGQGTRLTVV.

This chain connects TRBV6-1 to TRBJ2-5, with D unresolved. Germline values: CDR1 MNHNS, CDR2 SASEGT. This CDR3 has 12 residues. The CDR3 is CVLAELQETQYF. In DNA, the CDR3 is TGTGTATTAGCCGAACTCCAAGAGACCCAGTACTTC.

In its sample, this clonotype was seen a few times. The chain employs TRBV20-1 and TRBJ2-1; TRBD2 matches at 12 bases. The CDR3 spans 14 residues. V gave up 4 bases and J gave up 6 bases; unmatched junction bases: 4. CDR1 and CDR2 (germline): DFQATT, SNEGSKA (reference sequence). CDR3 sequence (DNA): TGCAGTGCTACGGGGACTAGCGGGCTCAATGAGCAGTTCTTC. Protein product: CSATGTSGLNEQFF.

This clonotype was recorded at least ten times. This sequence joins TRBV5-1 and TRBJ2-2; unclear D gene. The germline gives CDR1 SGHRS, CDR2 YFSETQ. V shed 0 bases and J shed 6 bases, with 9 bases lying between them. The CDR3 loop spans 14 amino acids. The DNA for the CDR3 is TGCGCCAGCAGCTTGGCCTCGTTTCCCGGGGAGCTGTTTTTT. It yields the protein CASSLASFPGELFF. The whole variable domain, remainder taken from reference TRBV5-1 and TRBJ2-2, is KAGVTQTPRYLIKTRGQQVTLSCSPISGHRSVSWYQQTPGQGLQFLFEYFSETQRNKGNFPGRFSGRQFSNSRSEMNVSTLELGDSALYLCASSLASFPGELFFGEGSRLTVL.